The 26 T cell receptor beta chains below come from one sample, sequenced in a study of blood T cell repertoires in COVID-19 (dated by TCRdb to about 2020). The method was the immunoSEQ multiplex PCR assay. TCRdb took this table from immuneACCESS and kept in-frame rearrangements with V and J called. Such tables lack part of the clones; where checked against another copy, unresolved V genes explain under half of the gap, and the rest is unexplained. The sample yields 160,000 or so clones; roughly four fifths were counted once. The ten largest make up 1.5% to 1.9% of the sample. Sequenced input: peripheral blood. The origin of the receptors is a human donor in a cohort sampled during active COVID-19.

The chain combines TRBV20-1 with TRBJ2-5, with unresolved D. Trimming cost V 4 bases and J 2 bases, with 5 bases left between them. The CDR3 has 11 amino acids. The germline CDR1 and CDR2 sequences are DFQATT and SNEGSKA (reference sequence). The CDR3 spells CSATHQETQYF. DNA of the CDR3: TGCAGTGCTACACATCAAGAGACCCAGTACTTC.

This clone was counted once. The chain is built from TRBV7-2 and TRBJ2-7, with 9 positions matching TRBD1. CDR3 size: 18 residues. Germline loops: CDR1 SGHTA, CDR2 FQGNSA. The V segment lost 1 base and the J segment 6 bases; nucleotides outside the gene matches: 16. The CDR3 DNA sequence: TGTGCCAGCAGCTTAGGATTTCGGGGGACAGGGATTATTAGCGAGCAGTACTTC. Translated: CASSLGFRGTGIISEQYF.

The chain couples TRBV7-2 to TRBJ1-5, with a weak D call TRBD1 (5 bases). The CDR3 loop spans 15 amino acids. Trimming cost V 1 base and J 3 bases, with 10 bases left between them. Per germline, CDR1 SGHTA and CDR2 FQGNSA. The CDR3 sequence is CASSLGGGFNQPQHF. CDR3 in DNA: TGTGCCAGCAGCTTAGGGGGGGGGTTCAATCAGCCCCAGCATTTT.

This chain's CDR3 is CASTDRGNYGYTF. CDR3 sequence (DNA): TGTGCCAGCACCGACAGGGGAAACTATGGCTACACCTTC. This chain joins TRBV12-3 or TRBV12-4 and TRBJ1-2, with 8 bases lining up with TRBD1. The ends lost 7 bases at V and 2 bases at J; junction bases unmatched: 3. The CDR3 extends over 13 amino acids.

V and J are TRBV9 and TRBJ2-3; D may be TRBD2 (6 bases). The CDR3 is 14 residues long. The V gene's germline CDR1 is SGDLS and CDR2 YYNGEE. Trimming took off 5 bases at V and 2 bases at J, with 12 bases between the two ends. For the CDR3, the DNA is TGTGCCAGCAGTACCCTAGCGTCCACAGATACGCAGTATTTT. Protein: CASSTLASTDTQYF.

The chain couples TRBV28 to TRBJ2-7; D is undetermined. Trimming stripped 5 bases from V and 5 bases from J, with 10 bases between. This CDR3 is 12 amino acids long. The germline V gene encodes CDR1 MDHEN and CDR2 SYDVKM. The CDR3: CASSPQVDEQYF. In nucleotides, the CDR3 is TGTGCCAGCAGTCCCCAGGTGGACGAGCAGTACTTC.

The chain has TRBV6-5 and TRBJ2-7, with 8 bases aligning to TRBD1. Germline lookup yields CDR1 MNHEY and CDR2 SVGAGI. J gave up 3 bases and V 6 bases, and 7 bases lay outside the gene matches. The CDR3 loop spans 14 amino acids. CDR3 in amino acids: CASSLGQGDYEQYF. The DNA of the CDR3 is TGTGCCAGCAGCCTCGGACAGGGTGACTACGAGCAGTACTTC.

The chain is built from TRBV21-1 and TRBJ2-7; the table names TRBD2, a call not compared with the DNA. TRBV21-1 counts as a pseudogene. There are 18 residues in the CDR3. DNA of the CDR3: TGTGCCAGCAGGTATGACAGCACACTAGCGGGTCCTTCCTACGAGCAGTACTTC. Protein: CASRYDSTLAGPSYEQYF.

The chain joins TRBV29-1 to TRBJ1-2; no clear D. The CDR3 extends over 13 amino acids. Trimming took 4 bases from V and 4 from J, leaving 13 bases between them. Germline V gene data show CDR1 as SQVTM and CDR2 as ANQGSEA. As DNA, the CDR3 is TGCAGCGTTGGGGAGAATTTTGGCTATGGCTACACCTTC. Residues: CSVGENFGYGYTF.

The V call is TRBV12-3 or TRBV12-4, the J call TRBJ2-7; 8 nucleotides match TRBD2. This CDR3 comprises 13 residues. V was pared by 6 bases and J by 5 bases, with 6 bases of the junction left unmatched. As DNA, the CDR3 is TGTGCCAGCAGCCCCGGGGGGGGAGACGAGCAGTACTTC. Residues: CASSPGGGDEQYF.

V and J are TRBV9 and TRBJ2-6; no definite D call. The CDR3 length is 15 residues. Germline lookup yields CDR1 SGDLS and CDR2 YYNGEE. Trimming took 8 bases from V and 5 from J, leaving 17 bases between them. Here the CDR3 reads CASATSDGWANVLTF. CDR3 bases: TGTGCCAGTGCTACCTCCGACGGGTGGGCCAACGTCCTGACTTTC. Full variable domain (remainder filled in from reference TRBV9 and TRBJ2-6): DSGVTQTPKHLITATGQRVTLRCSPRSGDLSVYWYQQSLDQGLQFLIQYYNGEERAKGNILERFSAQQFPDLHSELNLSSLELGDSALYFCASATSDGWANVLTFGAGSRLTVL.

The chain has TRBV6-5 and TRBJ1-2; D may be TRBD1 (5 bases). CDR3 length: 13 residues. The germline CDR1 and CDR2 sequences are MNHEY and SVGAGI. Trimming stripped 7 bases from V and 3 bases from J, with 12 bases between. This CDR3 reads CASTSRGDYGYTF. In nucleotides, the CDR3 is TGTGCCAGCACCTCGCGGGGGGACTATGGCTACACCTTC.

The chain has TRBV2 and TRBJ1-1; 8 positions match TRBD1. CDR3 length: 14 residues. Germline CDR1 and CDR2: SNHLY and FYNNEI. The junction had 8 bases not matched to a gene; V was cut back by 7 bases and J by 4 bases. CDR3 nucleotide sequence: TGTGCCAGCAACGCACAGGGGGAGGGCACTGAAGCTTTCTTT. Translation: CASNAQGEGTEAFF.

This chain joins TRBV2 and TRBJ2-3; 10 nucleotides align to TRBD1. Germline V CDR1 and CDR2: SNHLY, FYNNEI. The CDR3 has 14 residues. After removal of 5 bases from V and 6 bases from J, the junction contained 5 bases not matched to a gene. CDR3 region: CASSKDRGTDTQYF. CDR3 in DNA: TGTGCCAGCAGTAAGGACAGGGGGACGGATACGCAGTATTTT.

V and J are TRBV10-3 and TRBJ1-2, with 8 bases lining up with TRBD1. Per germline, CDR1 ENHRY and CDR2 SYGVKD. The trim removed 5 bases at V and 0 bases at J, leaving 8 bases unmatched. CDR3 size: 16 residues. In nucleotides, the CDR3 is TGTGCCATCAGTTCTGGGACAGGCCTAACTAACTATGGCTACACCTTC. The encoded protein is CAISSGTGLTNYGYTF.

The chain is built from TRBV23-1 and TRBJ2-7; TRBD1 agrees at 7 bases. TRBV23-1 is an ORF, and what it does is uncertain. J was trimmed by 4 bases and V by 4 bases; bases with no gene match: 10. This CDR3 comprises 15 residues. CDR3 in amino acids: CASSLGDGDRYEQYF. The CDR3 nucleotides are TGCGCCAGCAGTCTGGGGGACGGGGACAGATACGAGCAGTACTTC.

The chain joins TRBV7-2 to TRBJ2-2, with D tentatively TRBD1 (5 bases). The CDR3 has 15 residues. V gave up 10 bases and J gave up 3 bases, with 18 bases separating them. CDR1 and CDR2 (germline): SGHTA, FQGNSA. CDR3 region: CATPPDRLDTGELFF. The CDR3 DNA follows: TGTGCCACCCCCCCCGACAGACTTGACACCGGGGAGCTGTTTTTT.

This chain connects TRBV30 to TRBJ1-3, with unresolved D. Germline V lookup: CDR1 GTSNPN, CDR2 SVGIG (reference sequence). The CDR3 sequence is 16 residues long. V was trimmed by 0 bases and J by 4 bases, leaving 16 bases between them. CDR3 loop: CAWSVPRRTGGNTIYF. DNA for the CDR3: TGTGCCTGGAGTGTACCAAGGAGGACGGGAGGAAACACCATATATTTT. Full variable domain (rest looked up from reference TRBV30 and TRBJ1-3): SQTIHQWPATLVQPVGSPLSLECTVEGTSNPNLYWYRQAAGRGLQLLFYSVGIGQISSEVPQNLSASRPQDRQFILSSKKLLLSDSGFYLCAWSVPRRTGGNTIYFGEGSWLTVV.

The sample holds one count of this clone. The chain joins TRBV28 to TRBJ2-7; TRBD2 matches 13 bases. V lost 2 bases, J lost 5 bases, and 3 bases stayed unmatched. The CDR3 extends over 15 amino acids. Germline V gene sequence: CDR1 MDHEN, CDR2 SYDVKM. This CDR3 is CASSLPGTSGDEQYF. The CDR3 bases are TGTGCCAGCAGTTTACCCGGGACTAGCGGGGACGAGCAGTACTTC.

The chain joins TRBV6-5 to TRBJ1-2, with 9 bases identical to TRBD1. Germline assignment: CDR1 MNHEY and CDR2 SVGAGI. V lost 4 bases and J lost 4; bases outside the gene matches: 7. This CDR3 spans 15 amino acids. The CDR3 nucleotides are TGTGCCAGCAGTTCTCCGGGACAGGGAAGCTATGGCTACACCTTC. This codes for CASSSPGQGSYGYTF.

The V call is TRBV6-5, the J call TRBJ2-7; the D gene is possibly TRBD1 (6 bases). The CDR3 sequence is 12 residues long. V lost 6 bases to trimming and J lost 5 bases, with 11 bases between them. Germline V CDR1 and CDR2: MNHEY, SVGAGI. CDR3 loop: CASRVRGHEQYF. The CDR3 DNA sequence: TGTGCCAGCAGGGTCAGGGGCCACGAGCAGTACTTC.

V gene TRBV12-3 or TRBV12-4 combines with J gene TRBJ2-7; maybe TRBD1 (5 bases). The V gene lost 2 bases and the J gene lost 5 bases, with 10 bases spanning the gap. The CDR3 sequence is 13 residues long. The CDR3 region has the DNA TGTGCCAGCAGTTTATTTAGGGGAAACGAGCAGTACTTC. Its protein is CASSLFRGNEQYF.

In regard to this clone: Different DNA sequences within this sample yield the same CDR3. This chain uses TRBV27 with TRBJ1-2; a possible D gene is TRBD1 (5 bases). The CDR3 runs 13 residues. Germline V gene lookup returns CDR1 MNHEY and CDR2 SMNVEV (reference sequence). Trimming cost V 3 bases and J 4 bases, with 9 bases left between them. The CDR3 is CASSFGGGYGYTF. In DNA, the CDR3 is TGTGCCAGCAGTTTTGGGGGGGGCTATGGCTACACCTTC.

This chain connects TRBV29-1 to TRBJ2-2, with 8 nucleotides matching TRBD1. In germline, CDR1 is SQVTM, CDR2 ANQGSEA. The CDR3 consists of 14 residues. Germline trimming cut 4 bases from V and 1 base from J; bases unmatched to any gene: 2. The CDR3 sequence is CSVAGTGNTGELFF. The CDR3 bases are TGCAGCGTTGCCGGGACAGGGAACACCGGGGAGCTGTTTTTT.

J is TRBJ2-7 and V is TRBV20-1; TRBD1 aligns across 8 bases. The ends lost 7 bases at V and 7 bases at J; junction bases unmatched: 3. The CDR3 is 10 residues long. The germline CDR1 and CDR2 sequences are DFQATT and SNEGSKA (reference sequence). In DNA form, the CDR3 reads TGCAGTGTCAGGGGGCGAGAGCAGTACTTC. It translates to CSVRGREQYF.

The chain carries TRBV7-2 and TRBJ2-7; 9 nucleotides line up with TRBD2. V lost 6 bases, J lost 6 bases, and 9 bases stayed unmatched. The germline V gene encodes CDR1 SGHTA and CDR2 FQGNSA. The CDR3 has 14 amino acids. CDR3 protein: CASRTGTSFGEQYF. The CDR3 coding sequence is TGTGCCAGCAGGACCGGGACTAGCTTTGGCGAGCAGTACTTC.